This TCR beta chain was sequenced in a study of blood T cell repertoires in COVID-19. For the study at large: COVID-19 samples from acute and convalescent phases originated in the United States, Italy and Spain. T cells, B-cell-depleted T cells, or PBMCs supplied cDNA or gDNA.

As processed by the authors: Reference gene primer amplification yielded estimated nucleated cell counts. TCRdb's table, derived via immunoSEQ multiplex PCR, lists solely in-frame clones and lacks some. The DNA was the basis for D and trimming; V, J and clone size are from that table. The table lists 130,000 to 150,000 clones, roughly 90% of them singletons. V shed 3 bases and J shed 2 bases, with 12 bases lying between them. CDR1 SEHNR and CDR2 FQNEAQ come from the germline V gene (reference sequence). CDR3 size: 15 residues. This sequence originates from a human donor in a cohort sampled during active COVID-19. This chain links TRBV7-9 with TRBJ2-3, with D perhaps matching TRBD1 (5 bases). The specimen was peripheral blood. CDR3 in amino acids: CASSLGPPDTDTQYF. The CDR3 coding sequence is TGTGCCAGCAGCTTGGGGCCTCCCGACACAGATACGCAGTATTTT. The full variable domain, completed using reference TRBV7-9 and TRBJ2-3, is DTGVSQNPRHKITKRGQNVTFRCDPISEHNRLYWYRQTLGQGPEFLTYFQNEAQLEKSRLLSDRFSAERPKGSFSTLEIQRTEQGDSAMYLCASSLGPPDTDTQYFGPGTRLTVL.